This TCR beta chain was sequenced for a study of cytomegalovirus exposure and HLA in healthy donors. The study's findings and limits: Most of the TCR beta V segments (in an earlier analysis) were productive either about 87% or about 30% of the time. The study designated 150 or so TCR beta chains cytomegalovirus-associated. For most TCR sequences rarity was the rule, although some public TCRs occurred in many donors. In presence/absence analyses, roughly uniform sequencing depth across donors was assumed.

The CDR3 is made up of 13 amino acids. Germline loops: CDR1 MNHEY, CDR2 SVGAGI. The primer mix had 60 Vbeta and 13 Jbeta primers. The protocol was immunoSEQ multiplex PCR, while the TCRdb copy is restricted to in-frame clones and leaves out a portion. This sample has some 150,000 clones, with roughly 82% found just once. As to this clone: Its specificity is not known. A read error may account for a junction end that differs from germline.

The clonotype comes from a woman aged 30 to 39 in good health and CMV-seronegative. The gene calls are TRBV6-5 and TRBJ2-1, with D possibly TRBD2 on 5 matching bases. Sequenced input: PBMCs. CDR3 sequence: CASSNSMGSKQFF. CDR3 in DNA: TGTGCCAGCAGTAACTCTATGGGGAGCAAGCAGTTCTTC.